Listed below are T cell receptor beta chains from one sample, sequenced in a study of blood T cells in healthy people across ages. TCRdb redid the calling of the 5' RACE reads with MiXCR, one entry per CDR3 protein. The table lists 700,000 to 900,000 distinct CDR3 sequences, roughly 24% of them singletons. This sample was also put to use in a study of T cells of mothers and their children.

The sequencing input was blood. These receptors were obtained from a boy younger than 18 in good health. CDR3s include the opening cysteine and the closing phenylalanine or tryptophan. The D gene is left open where the match is weak. Clone sizes are given selectively: once, few, many, or a class where the clone is expanded.

D gene | J gene | clone size | V gene | CDR3 DNA | CDR3 protein
. | TRBJ1-1 | once | TRBV29-1 | TGCAGCGTTGAAAAAGTTGGACAGACCAACACTGAAGCTTTCTTT | CSVEKVGQTNTEAFF
TRBD1 | TRBJ1-1 | . | TRBV4-1 | TGCGCCAGCAGCCACACAGGGGGCCACACTGAAGCTTTCTTT | CASSHTGGHTEAFF
. | TRBJ2-2 | . | TRBV11-2 | TGTGCCAGCAGCTTAGATAGGGGCGATCTGTCCGGGGAGCTGTTTTTT | CASSLDRGDLSGELFF
. | TRBJ2-1 | . | TRBV6-2/TRBV6-3 | TGTGCCAGCAGTTATTCAGGGGTATACTACAATGAGCAGTTCTTC | CASSYSGVYYNEQFF
. | TRBJ1-6 | . | TRBV7-6 | TGTGCCAGCAGCCCTCGAGGGGGGAACGATAATTCACCCCTCCACTTT | CASSPRGGNDNSPLHF
TRBD2 | TRBJ2-7 | few | TRBV2 | TGTGCCAGCAGTGGGCCTCGGGAGCGGGGGACGGACGAGCAGTACTTC | CASSGPRERGTDEQYF
. | TRBJ2-7 | few | TRBV29-1 | TGCAGCGGACGCCAAGGACAGAACTACGAGCAGTACTTC | CSGRQGQNYEQYF
TRBD2 | TRBJ2-7 | few | TRBV14 | TGTGCCAGCAGCCACCTCCGGGAGGAGGATGTCACCTACGAGCAGTACTTC | CASSHLREEDVTYEQYF
. | TRBJ1-3 | many | TRBV12-3/TRBV12-4 | TGTGCCAGCAGTCGAAACGCTGGAAACACCATATATTTT | CASSRNAGNTIYF
. | TRBJ1-1 | few | TRBV5-1 | TGCGCCAGCAGTTCTGTGCGGGGAGGGAGAACTGAAGCTTTCTTT | CASSSVRGGRTEAFF
. | TRBJ2-5 | . | TRBV5-1 | TGCGCCAGCAGCTTGCCTAGCGAAGAGACCCAGTACTTC | CASSLPSEETQYF
TRBD1 | TRBJ2-7 | . | TRBV6-2/TRBV6-3 | TGTGCCAGCAGTGGGGGGACAGGGGTTCACTACGAGCAGTACTTC | CASSGGTGVHYEQYF
. | TRBJ2-1 | . | TRBV12-3/TRBV12-4 | TGTGCCAGCACCCTTCCAGGGTCTGTACACAATGAGCAGTTCTTC | CASTLPGSVHNEQFF
TRBD1 | TRBJ2-5 | few | TRBV11-2 | TGTGCCAGCAGACCGGGACAGGGGGAGACCCAGTACTTC | CASRPGQGETQYF
TRBD2 | TRBJ2-3 | once | TRBV20-1 | TGCAGTGCTAGAGGGCCTAGCGGGGGCTACACAGATACGCAGTATTTT | CSARGPSGGYTDTQYF
. | TRBJ2-7 | . | TRBV12-3/TRBV12-4 | TGTGCCAGCAGTGAAACCGGGGCGAAGCGCGAGCAGTACTTC | CASSETGAKREQYF
TRBD1 | TRBJ1-1 | few | TRBV12-3/TRBV12-4 | TGTGCCAGCAGTTCCGACGAAAGGGACAGGCTAGAAGCTTTCTTT | CASSSDERDRLEAFF
. | TRBJ1-5 | . | TRBV15 | TGTGCCACCAGCGGAACAGGGTTGGATCAGCCCCAGCATTTT | CATSGTGLDQPQHF
TRBD2 | TRBJ2-2 | few | TRBV3-1 | TGTGCCAGCAGCCCGACTAGCGGGGGACCCGGGGAGCTGTTTTTT | CASSPTSGGPGELFF
. | TRBJ2-5 | many | TRBV6-1 | TGTGCCAGCAGTGCTAATACTAGGAAAGAGACCCAGTACTTC | CASSANTRKETQYF
. | TRBJ2-5 | . | TRBV12-5 | TGTGCTAGTGGTGAACAAGAGACCCAGTACTTC | CASGEQETQYF
. | TRBJ1-1 | . | TRBV6-5 | TGTGCCAGCGTCGCACGTACTAGGGGCACTAACGCTTTCTTT | CASVARTRGTNAFF
. | TRBJ1-1 | few | TRBV12-3/TRBV12-4 | TGTGCCAGCAGTTCCCAGGCCCAGGGGGCTTTCTTT | CASSSQAQGAFF
. | TRBJ1-4 | few | TRBV5-1 | TGCGCCAGTAGCTTCGGCGAGGGAGAAAAACTGTTTTTT | CASSFGEGEKLFF
. | TRBJ2-5 | . | TRBV7-7 | TGTGCTAGCAGCTTAGGGGGGTCAGACCAAGAGACCCAGTACTTC | CASSLGGSDQETQYF
. | TRBJ1-5 | few | TRBV12-3/TRBV12-4 | TGTGCCAGCGGGCGGGGATTAAGCGGCAATCAGCCCCAGCATTTT | CASGRGLSGNQPQHF
. | TRBJ2-6 | . | TRBV12-3/TRBV12-4 | TGTGCCAGCAGTGGAGACTCTGGGGCCAACGTCCTGACTTTC | CASSGDSGANVLTF
. | TRBJ2-6 | . | TRBV10-3 | TGTGCCATCAGTGAATCTCGAACAGGGCCCGGGGCCAACGTCCTGACTTTC | CAISESRTGPGANVLTF
. | TRBJ2-5 | . | TRBV7-9 | TGTGCCAGCAGCTTTTCCACGGGGGCAGAGACCCAGTACTTC | CASSFSTGAETQYF
. | TRBJ1-1 | . | TRBV7-3 | TGTGCCAGCAGCCCCCAGGGAACGAACACTGAAGCTTTCTTT | CASSPQGTNTEAFF
. | TRBJ2-2 | . | TRBV10-3 | TGTGCCATCAATGCGGGCGGCGGGACCGGGGAGCTGTTTTTT | CAINAGGGTGELFF
TRBD1 | TRBJ2-1 | few | TRBV5-1 | TGCGCCAGCAGCTTGGCCGGGGTTCCGGGACAGGGGGCTCGGCGGAGTCGGCATGAGCAGTTCTTC | CASSLAGVPGQGARRSRHEQFF
. | TRBJ1-2 | . | TRBV7-9 | TGTGCCAGCAGCCAGGGGCCGGCCAGCAACCTCTATGGCTACACCTTC | CASSQGPASNLYGYTF
TRBD2 | TRBJ2-5 | few | TRBV28 | TGTGCCAGCAGTTTGACTAGCGGGGGGGGTGTGACCCAGTACTTC | CASSLTSGGGVTQYF
TRBD1 | TRBJ1-4 | . | TRBV20-1 | TGCAGTGCTAGAGGAACCGGGACAGGGGATGAAAAACTGTTTTTT | CSARGTGTGDEKLFF
. | TRBJ1-5 | few | TRBV12-3/TRBV12-4 | TGTGCCCCCTGGGCGGGCAATAGCAATCAGCCCCAGCATTTT | CAPWAGNSNQPQHF
. | TRBJ1-2 | few | TRBV5-1 | TGCGCCAGCAGCTCCACAGGGATTGGAGGCTACACCTTC | CASSSTGIGGYTF
. | TRBJ2-5 | . | TRBV3-1 | TGTGCCAGCTGGGGGGACCAAGAGACCCAGTACTTC | CASWGDQETQYF
TRBD2 | TRBJ2-1 | . | TRBV12-3/TRBV12-4 | TGTGCCAGCACCTTAGCGGGGGCCTTAGCCTACAATGAGCAGTTCTTC | CASTLAGALAYNEQFF
. | TRBJ2-7 | . | TRBV12-3/TRBV12-4 | TGTGCCAGCAGTGGGAACAGGGAAATTCAGGGTTACGAGCAGTACTTC | CASSGNREIQGYEQYF
. | TRBJ2-7 | . | TRBV9 | TGTGCCAGCAGCGTAGGGGGCAGGGACCACGAGCAGTACTTC | CASSVGGRDHEQYF
. | TRBJ1-4 | . | TRBV13 | TGTGCCAGCAGCTTGAGACAGACTGCAACTAATGAAAAACTGTTTTTT | CASSLRQTATNEKLFF
. | TRBJ1-1 | . | TRBV7-6 | TGTGCCAGCAGCTCCCTAGGACCCAGGGTATTGAACACTGAAGCTTTCTTT | CASSSLGPRVLNTEAFF
. | TRBJ1-2 | few | TRBV24-1 | TGTGCCACCAGTGAACACAGTTCCCGCAGCTACACCTTC | CATSEHSSRSYTF
. | TRBJ1-1 | many | TRBV11-2 | TGTGCCAGCAGCTTATTTGGGGCACCGAACACTGAAGCTTTCTTT | CASSLFGAPNTEAFF
. | TRBJ2-5 | few | TRBV6-6 | TGTGCCAGCAGTTCCCGACAGCAAGAGACCCAGTACTTC | CASSSRQQETQYF
TRBD2 | TRBJ2-1 | . | TRBV2 | TGTGCCAGCAGTGGCCTAGCGGGGAGGAATGAGCAGTTCTTC | CASSGLAGRNEQFF
TRBD1 | TRBJ2-7 | . | TRBV28 | TGTGCCAGCAGTTTGTCGGGCCAGGGGGCTAACGAGCAGTACTTC | CASSLSGQGANEQYF
. | TRBJ2-1 | . | TRBV29-1 | TGCAGCGTTGCCGGGACACTTGAGGGCAATGAGCAGTTCTTC | CSVAGTLEGNEQFF